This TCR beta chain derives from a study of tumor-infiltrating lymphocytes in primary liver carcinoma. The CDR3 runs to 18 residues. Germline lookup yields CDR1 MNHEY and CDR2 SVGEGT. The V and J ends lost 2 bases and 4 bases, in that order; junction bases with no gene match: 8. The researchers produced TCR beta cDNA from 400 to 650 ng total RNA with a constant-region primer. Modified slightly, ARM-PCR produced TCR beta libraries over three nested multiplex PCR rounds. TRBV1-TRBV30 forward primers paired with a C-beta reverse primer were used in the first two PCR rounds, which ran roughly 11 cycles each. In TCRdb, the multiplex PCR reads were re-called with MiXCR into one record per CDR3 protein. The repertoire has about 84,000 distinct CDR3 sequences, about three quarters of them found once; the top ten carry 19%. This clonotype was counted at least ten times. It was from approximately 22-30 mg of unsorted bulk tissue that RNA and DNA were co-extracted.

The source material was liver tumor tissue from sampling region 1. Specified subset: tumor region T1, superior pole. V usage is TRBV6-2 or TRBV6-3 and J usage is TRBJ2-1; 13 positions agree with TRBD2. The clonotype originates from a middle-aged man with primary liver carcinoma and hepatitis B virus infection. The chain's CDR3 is CASSYTRTSGRGYNEQFF. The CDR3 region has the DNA TGTGCCAGCAGTTACACCCGGACTAGCGGGAGAGGATACAATGAGCAGTTCTTC.